The 13 T cell receptor beta chains presented below share a single source sample, sequenced in a study of early T cells in non-severe SARS-CoV-2 infection. MiXCR, run by TCRdb on the 5' RACE reads, gives a single entry per CDR3 protein. The sample has some 45,000 distinct CDR3 sequences, 9.4% seen once. The sample consisted of whole blood, taken at baseline. The receptors here all came from an adult who was a healthcare worker with PCR-confirmed SARS-CoV-2 infection or an uninfected control (not recorded which).

The chain uses TRBV4-1 and TRBJ2-5, with TRBD1 matching over 7 bases. The CDR3 runs to 15 residues. Germline loops: CDR1 MGHRA, CDR2 YSYEKL. J lost 5 bases, V lost 0 bases, and 6 bases had no gene match. For the CDR3, the DNA is TGCGCCAGCAGCCAAGATCCAGGGGGAATCGAGACCCAGTACTTC. Translation: CASSQDPGGIETQYF.

The gene calls are TRBV19 and TRBJ1-5; TRBD1 matches 8 bases. From germline, CDR1 is LNHDA and CDR2 SQIVND (reference sequence). CDR3 length: 14 residues. The V segment lost 7 bases and the J segment 2 bases; nucleotides outside the gene matches: 4. CDR3 bases: TGTGCCAGTATCCAGGGGGCTGGCAATCAGCCCCAGCATTTT. Encoded protein: CASIQGAGNQPQHF.

This clonotype has a handful of counts. The chain couples TRBV30 to TRBJ2-7; D is tentatively TRBD1 or TRBD2 (5 bases each). CDR3 length equals 16 residues. Germline V gene data show CDR1 as GTSNPN and CDR2 as SVGIG (reference sequence). V shed 0 bases and J shed 4 bases, with 19 bases lying between them. CDR3 coding DNA: TGTGCCTGGAGTGTACAAGGGGAGCGGATTCTTTACGAGCAGTACTTC. Translating gives CAWSVQGERILYEQYF.

In this sample, this clonotype turned up a few times. The chain links TRBV20-1 to TRBJ2-1; the D gene is possibly TRBD2 (5 bases). Trimming took off 3 bases at V and 8 bases at J, with 14 bases between the two ends. Germline loops: CDR1 DFQATT, CDR2 SNEGSKA (reference sequence). This CDR3 has 13 residues. CDR3 sequence (DNA): TGCAGTGCTAGCAGACTACGCGACGATGAGCAGTTCTTC. It encodes CSASRLRDDEQFF.

This clonotype showed up just a few times. The J gene is TRBJ1-6, the V gene TRBV18; the D gene is possibly TRBD1 (5 bases). The germline V gene encodes CDR1 KGHSH and CDR2 LQKENI. Trimming stripped 3 bases from V and 6 bases from J, with 12 bases between. The CDR3 runs to 15 residues. The CDR3 sequence is CASSPRERGNSPLHF. DNA for the CDR3: TGTGCCAGCTCACCCAGGGAAAGGGGTAATTCACCCCTCCACTTT.

The table lists this clonotype with many counts. CDR3 DNA sequence: TGTGCCAGCAGCGCGACCTATGGCTACACCTTC. Amino acids: CASSATYGYTF. V gene TRBV7-9 combines with J gene TRBJ1-2; no definite D call. The V end lost 5 bases, the J end lost 4 bases, and 5 bases lay between the germline ends. Germline V lookup: CDR1 SEHNR, CDR2 FQNEAQ (reference sequence). The CDR3 sequence is 11 residues long.

This clonotype was seen a few times. The chain employs TRBV7-2 and TRBJ2-5; possibly TRBD2 for D (6 bases). The CDR3 loop spans 15 amino acids. V lost 1 base and J lost 0, with 9 bases in between. Germline CDR1 is SGHTA and CDR2 is FQGNSA. The CDR3 loop is CASSLVPGDQETQYF. In DNA form, the CDR3 reads TGTGCCAGCAGCTTAGTTCCGGGGGACCAAGAGACCCAGTACTTC.

This clonotype was seen repeatedly, ten times or more. The chain joins TRBV2 to TRBJ1-1; weak D call: TRBD1 (6 bases). Trimming shortened V by 1 base and J by 1 base, and 13 bases separated the two germline ends. The germline CDR1 and CDR2 sequences are SNHLY and FYNNEI. CDR3 length: 16 residues. As DNA, the CDR3 is TGTGCCAGCAGTGAAGTTGGGGGCTTCTCGAACACTGAAGCTTTCTTT. Amino acid sequence: CASSEVGGFSNTEAFF.

This clonotype was counted ten times or more. This chain links TRBV7-9 with TRBJ1-2, with 10 bases aligning to TRBD1. The CDR3 has 15 residues. V was pared by 5 bases and J by 3 bases, with 6 bases of the junction left unmatched. CDR1 is SEHNR, CDR2 FQNEAQ, per germline (reference sequence). The CDR3, as DNA: TGTGCCAGCAGCCCCCGGGACAGGGGTGACTATGGCTACACCTTC. Protein: CASSPRDRGDYGYTF.

The chain uses TRBV10-3 and TRBJ1-2, with 7 nucleotides matching TRBD1. J was trimmed by 7 bases and V by 8 bases; bases with no gene match: 4. From germline, CDR1 is ENHRY and CDR2 SYGVKD. This CDR3 has 11 amino acids. This CDR3 reads CAIRQGGGYTF. CDR3 in DNA: TGTGCCATCCGACAGGGCGGTGGCTACACCTTC.

The chain joins TRBV4-1 to TRBJ2-3; 12 bases fit TRBD2. After removal of 1 base from V and 10 bases from J, the junction contained 3 bases not matched to a gene. Germline-derived CDR1 and CDR2 are MGHRA and YSYEKL. The CDR3 is 14 amino acids. The CDR3 is CASSQGLAGVAQYF. CDR3 DNA: TGCGCCAGCAGCCAAGGACTAGCGGGAGTGGCGCAGTATTTT.

The chain combines TRBV20-1 with TRBJ2-3; a possible D gene is TRBD2 (5 bases). Germline-derived CDR1 and CDR2 are DFQATT and SNEGSKA (reference sequence). V was cut by 3 bases and J by 4 bases, with 8 bases left in between. The CDR3 totals 12 residues. The CDR3 region is CSARGVADTQYF. The CDR3 DNA sequence: TGCAGTGCTAGGGGAGTTGCAGATACGCAGTATTTT.

The rearrangement links TRBV20-1 to TRBJ2-3; TRBD2 matches at 8 bases. The junction had 6 bases not matched to a gene; V was cut back by 2 bases and J by 2 bases. This CDR3 comprises 15 residues. CDR1 and CDR2 from the germline V gene are DFQATT and SNEGSKA (reference sequence). CDR3 sequence reads: CSARIGGGYTDTQYF. As DNA, the CDR3 is TGCAGTGCTAGAATCGGGGGGGGATACACAGATACGCAGTATTTT.